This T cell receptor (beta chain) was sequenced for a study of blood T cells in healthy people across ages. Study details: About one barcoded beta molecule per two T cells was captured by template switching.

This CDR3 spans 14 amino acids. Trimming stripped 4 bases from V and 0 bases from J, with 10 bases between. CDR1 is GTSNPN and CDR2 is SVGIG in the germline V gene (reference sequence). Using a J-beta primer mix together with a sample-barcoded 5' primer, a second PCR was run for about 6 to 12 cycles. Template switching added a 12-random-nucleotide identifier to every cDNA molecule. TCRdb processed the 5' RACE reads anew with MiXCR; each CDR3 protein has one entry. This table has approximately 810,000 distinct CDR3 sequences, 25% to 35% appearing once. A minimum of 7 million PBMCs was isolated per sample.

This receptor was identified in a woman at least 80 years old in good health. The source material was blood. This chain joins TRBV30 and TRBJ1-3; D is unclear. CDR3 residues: CAWKDWSSGNTIYF. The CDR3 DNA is TGTGCCTGGAAAGATTGGAGCTCTGGAAACACCATATATTTT.